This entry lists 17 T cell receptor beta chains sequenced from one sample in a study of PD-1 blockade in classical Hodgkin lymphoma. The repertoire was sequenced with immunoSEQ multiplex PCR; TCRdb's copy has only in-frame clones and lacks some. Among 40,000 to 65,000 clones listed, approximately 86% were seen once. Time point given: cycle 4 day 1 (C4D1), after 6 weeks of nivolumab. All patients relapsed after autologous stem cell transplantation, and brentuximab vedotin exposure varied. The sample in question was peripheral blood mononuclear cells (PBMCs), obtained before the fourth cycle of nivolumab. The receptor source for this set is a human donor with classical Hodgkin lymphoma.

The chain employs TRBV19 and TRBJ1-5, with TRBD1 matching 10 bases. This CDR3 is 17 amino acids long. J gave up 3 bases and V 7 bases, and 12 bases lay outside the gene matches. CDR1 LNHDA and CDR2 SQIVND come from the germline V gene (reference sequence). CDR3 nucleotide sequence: TGTGCCAGTACCGGCCTAGCGGGACAGGGGCCCAATCAGCCCCAGCATTTT. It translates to CASTGLAGQGPNQPQHF.

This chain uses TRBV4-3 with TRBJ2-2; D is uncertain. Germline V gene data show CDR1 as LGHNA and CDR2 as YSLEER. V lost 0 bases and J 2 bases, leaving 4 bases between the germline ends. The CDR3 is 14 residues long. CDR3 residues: CASSQDHNTGELFF. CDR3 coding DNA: TGCGCCAGCAGCCAAGATCATAACACCGGGGAGCTGTTTTTT.

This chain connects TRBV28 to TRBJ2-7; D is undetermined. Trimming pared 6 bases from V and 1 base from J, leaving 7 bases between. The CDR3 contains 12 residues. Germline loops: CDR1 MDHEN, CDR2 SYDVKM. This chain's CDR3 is CASRSDSYEQYF. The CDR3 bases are TGTGCCAGCAGGTCAGATTCCTACGAGCAGTACTTC. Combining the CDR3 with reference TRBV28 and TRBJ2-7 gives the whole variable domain DVKVTQSSRYLVKRTGEKVFLECVQDMDHENMFWYRQDPGLGLRLIYFSYDVKMKEKGDIPEGYSVSREKKERFSLILESASTNQTSMYLCASRSDSYEQYFGPGTRLTVT.

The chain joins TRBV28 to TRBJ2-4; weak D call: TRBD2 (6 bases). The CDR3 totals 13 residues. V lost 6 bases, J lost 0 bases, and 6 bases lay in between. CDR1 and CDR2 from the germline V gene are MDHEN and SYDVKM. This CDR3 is CASRGLAKNIQYF. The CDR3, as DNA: TGTGCCAGCAGGGGACTAGCCAAAAACATTCAGTACTTC.

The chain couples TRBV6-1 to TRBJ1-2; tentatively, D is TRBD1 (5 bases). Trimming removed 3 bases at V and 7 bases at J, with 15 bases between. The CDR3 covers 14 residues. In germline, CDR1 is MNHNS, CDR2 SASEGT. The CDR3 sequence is CASSENRQGSGYTF. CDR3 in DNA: TGTGCCAGCAGTGAGAACAGGCAAGGGAGTGGCTACACCTTC.

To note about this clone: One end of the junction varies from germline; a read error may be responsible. The CDR3 here is CASSLEGTDTQYF. CDR3 in DNA: TGTGCCAGCAGCCTAGAAGGCACAGATACGCAGTATTTT. V gene TRBV11-2 combines with J gene TRBJ2-3; D not resolved. Germline-derived CDR1 and CDR2 are SGHAT and FQNNGV. The CDR3 covers 13 residues.

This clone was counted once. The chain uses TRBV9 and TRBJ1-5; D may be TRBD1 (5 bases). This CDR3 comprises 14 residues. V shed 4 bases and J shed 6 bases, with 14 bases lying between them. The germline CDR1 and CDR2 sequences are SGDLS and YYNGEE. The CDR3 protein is CASSLLGGSQPQHF. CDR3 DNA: TGTGCCAGCAGCCTCCTCGGGGGTTCTCAGCCCCAGCATTTT.

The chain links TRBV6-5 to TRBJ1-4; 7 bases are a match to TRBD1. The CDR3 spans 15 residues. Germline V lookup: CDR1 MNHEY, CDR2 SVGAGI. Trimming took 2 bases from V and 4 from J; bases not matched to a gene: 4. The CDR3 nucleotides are TGTGCCAGCAGTTACCTGGGACAGTATAATGAAAAACTGTTTTTT. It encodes CASSYLGQYNEKLFF.

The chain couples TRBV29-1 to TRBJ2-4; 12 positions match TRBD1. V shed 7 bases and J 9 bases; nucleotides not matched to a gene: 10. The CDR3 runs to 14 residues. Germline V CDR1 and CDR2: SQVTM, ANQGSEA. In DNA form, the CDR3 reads TGCAGCGCTTCCCCGGGACAGGGGGCTACCATTCAGTACTTC. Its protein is CSASPGQGATIQYF.

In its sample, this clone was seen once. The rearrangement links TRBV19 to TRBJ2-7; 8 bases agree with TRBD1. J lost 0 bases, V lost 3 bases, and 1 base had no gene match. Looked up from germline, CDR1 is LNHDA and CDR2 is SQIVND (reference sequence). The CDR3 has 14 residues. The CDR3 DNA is TGTGCCAGTAGTATCGGGACAGGCTCCTACGAGCAGTACTTC. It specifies CASSIGTGSYEQYF.

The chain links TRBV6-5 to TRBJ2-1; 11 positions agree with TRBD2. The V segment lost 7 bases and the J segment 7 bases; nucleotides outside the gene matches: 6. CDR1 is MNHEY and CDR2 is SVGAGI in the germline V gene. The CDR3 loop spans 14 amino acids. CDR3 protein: CASTTGTSGNEQFF. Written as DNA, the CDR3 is TGTGCCAGCACTACTGGGACTAGCGGAAATGAGCAGTTCTTC.

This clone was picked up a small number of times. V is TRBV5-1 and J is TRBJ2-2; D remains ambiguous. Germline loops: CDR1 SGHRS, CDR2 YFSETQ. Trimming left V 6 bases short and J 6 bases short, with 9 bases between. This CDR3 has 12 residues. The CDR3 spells CASNRIAGELFF. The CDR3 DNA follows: TGCGCCAGCAACCGTATCGCCGGGGAGCTGTTTTTT.

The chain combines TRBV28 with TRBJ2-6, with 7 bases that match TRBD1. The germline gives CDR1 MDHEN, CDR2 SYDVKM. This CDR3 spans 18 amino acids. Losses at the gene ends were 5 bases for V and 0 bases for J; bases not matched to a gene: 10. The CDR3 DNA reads TGTGCCAGCAGTCCGTGGACAGGTTCCAGCTCTGGGGCCAACGTCCTGACTTTC. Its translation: CASSPWTGSSSGANVLTF.

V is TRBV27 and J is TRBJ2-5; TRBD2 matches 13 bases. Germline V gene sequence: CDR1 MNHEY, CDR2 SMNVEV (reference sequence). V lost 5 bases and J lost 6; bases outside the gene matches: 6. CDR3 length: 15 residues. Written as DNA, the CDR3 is TGTGCCAGCAGTCCCACTAGCGGGAGGGGTAAGACCCAGTACTTC. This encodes CASSPTSGRGKTQYF.

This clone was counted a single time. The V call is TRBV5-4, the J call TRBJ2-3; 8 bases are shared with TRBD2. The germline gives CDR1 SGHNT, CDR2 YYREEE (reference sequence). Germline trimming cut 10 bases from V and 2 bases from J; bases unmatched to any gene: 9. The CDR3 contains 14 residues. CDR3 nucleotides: TGTGCCGGATCGGGGGGGGGTGCCACAGATACGCAGTATTTT. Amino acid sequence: CAGSGGGATDTQYF.

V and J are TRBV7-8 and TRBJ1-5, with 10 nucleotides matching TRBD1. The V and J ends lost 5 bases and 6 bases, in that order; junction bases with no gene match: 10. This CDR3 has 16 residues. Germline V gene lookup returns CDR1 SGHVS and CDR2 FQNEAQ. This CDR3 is CASSAISGTGVQPQHF. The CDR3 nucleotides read TGTGCCAGCAGCGCGATTTCCGGGACAGGGGTTCAGCCCCAGCATTTT. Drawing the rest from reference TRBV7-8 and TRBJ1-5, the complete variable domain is GAGVSQSPRYKVAKRGQDVALRCDPISGHVSLFWYQQALGQGPEFLTYFQNEAQLDKSGLPSDRFFAERPEGSVSTLKIQRTQQEDSAVYLCASSAISGTGVQPQHFGDGTRLSIL.

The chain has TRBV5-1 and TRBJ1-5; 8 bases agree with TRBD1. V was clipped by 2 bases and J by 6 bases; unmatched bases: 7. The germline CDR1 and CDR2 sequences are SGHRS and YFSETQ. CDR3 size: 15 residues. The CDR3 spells CASSFTGTGGQPQHF. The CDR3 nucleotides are TGCGCCAGCAGCTTTACAGGGACAGGTGGTCAGCCCCAGCATTTT.